This TCR beta chain is drawn from a study of immune evolution from preneoplasia to lung adenocarcinoma. Study-wide points: Later-stage lesions seemingly showed higher T cell density and diversity than normal lung. Top clone frequencies peaked in normal lung, apparently declining through invasive adenocarcinoma.

Only in-frame clones appear in the TCRdb table, and some are missing; sequencing was by immunoSEQ multiplex PCR. The data contain thousands of clones, around 78% of them singletons. V shed 0 bases and J shed 8 bases, with 13 bases lying between them. Germline V gives CDR1 MNHEY, CDR2 SVGAGI. The CDR3 spans 14 residues. Between the mid-2010s and the late 2010s, patients underwent resection in Japan or China. Each case's diagnosis was confirmed by two pathologists on H&E. Concerning this clone itself: The antigen is undetermined.

This sequence originates from a person aged 65 to 79 with lung adenocarcinoma. V is TRBV6-5 and J is TRBJ1-1, with no clear D. The sample taken for sequencing was FFPE adjacent normal lung tissue. CDR3 bases: TGTGCCAGCAGTTACTCGACACACCTCGGGGAAGCTTTCTTT. Translating it yields CASSYSTHLGEAFF.